A single sample is the source of the 13 T cell receptor beta chains below, sequenced in a study of blood T cell repertoires in COVID-19. Sequenced by immunoSEQ multiplex PCR; TCRdb stores in-frame clones only, minus some. The sample contains roughly 52,000 clones, about nine tenths of which appear only once. Sequenced input: peripheral blood. The receptor set was obtained from a man in his forties or fifties with COVID-19, enrolled during active disease.

The chain uses TRBV27 and TRBJ1-2; 9 bases fit TRBD1. The trim removed 5 bases at V and 4 bases at J, leaving 8 bases unmatched. This CDR3 has 15 amino acids. Looked up from germline, CDR1 is MNHEY and CDR2 is SMNVEV (reference sequence). CDR3 region: CASSIKGQGGYGYTF. CDR3 DNA: TGTGCCAGCAGTATCAAGGGACAGGGAGGCTATGGCTACACCTTC.

The V and J genes are TRBV29-1 and TRBJ1-2, with 7 bases fitting TRBD1. V lost 0 bases and J lost 8; bases outside the gene matches: 15. The germline V gene has CDR1 SQVTM and CDR2 ANQGSEA. This CDR3 comprises 16 residues. The chain's CDR3 is CSVEDLVRGTDEGYTF. The CDR3 coding sequence is TGCAGCGTTGAAGATCTTGTCAGGGGGACCGATGAAGGCTACACCTTC.

The V call is TRBV7-2, the J call TRBJ2-7, with 8 bases that match TRBD1. With V trimmed by 3 bases and J by 4 bases, 5 bases remained unmatched. This CDR3 spans 14 amino acids. Germline assignment: CDR1 SGHTA and CDR2 FQGNSA. CDR3 region: CASSFATGEYEQYF. The DNA for the CDR3 is TGTGCCAGCAGCTTTGCGACAGGGGAGTACGAGCAGTACTTC.

This clone was counted a single time. This chain links TRBV24-1 with TRBJ2-5; unclear D gene. The CDR3 spans 13 residues. The germline V and J ends were trimmed by 2 bases and 5 bases, with 8 bases remaining between them. Looked up from germline, CDR1 is KGHDR and CDR2 is SFDVKD. The CDR3 loop is CATSDSTSETQYF. The CDR3 nucleotides read TGTGCCACCAGTGATTCCACAAGTGAGACCCAGTACTTC.

This clone was seen only a few times. The chain carries TRBV2 and TRBJ1-3; D might be TRBD1 (5 bases). The CDR3 loop spans 16 amino acids. The germline CDR1 and CDR2 sequences are SNHLY and FYNNEI. V dropped 1 base and J dropped 2 bases, with 12 bases sitting between them. The CDR3 loop is CASSEVPGVTGNTIYF. The DNA of the CDR3 is TGTGCCAGCAGTGAAGTGCCGGGGGTAACTGGAAACACCATATATTTT.

V usage is TRBV5-5 and J usage is TRBJ2-5; 7 nucleotides match TRBD2. J lost 4 bases, V lost 0 bases, and 3 bases had no gene match. The CDR3 contains 14 residues. Per the germline V gene, CDR1 is SGHKS and CDR2 is YYEKEE (reference sequence). The DNA of the CDR3 is TGTGCCAGCAGCTTGGCGACGGGGGGAGAGACCCAGTACTTC. Protein: CASSLATGGETQYF.

The DNA for the CDR3 is TGTGCCAGCAGCGTGGTGGGAGGGAACACTGAAGCTTTCTTT. Protein sequence: CASSVVGGNTEAFF. The chain combines TRBV9 with TRBJ1-1, with D uncertain. CDR3 length: 14 residues. V shed 2 bases and J shed 1 base, with 9 bases lying between them. Germline assignment: CDR1 SGDLS and CDR2 YYNGEE.

This chain uses TRBV19 with TRBJ1-2, with TRBD1 as a possible D gene (6 bases). Germline CDR1 is LNHDA and CDR2 is SQIVND (reference sequence). This CDR3 contains 13 residues. Trimming removed 6 bases at V and 4 bases at J, with 12 bases between. CDR3: CASSPGQTYGYTF. As DNA, the CDR3 is TGTGCCAGTAGCCCTGGACAGACCTATGGCTACACCTTC.

This chain connects TRBV5-1 to TRBJ2-2, with TRBD2 as a possible D gene (6 bases). The germline V and J ends were trimmed by 3 bases and 0 bases, with 9 bases remaining between them. Per germline, CDR1 SGHRS and CDR2 YFSETQ. CDR3 size: 15 residues. The CDR3 nucleotides are TGCGCCAGCAGCTGGGGCGGGGCGAACACCGGGGAGCTGTTTTTT. It specifies CASSWGGANTGELFF.

The chain employs TRBV7-3 and TRBJ2-3, with D perhaps TRBD2 (7 bases). The CDR3 has 15 amino acids. Germline CDR1 is SGHTA and CDR2 is FQGTGA. The V and J ends lost 5 bases and 4 bases respectively, with 16 bases between them. CDR3 loop: CASSLDRGAADTQYF. As DNA, the CDR3 is TGTGCCAGCAGCCTAGATCGGGGGGCGGCAGATACGCAGTATTTT.

This clone has more than one count but fewer than ten. The chain links TRBV24-1 to TRBJ2-5; tentatively, D is TRBD2 (5 bases). The CDR3 contains 11 residues. Germline values: CDR1 KGHDR, CDR2 SFDVKD. V lost 6 bases and J 7 bases, leaving 8 bases between the germline ends. DNA of the CDR3: TGTGCCACCAGTTTTGGAGGGACCCAGTACTTC. Translating it yields CATSFGGTQYF.

This clone turned up a few times. V and J are TRBV27 and TRBJ2-1; 9 bases agree with TRBD2. This CDR3 contains 15 residues. Germline loops: CDR1 MNHEY, CDR2 SMNVEV (reference sequence). J was trimmed by 7 bases and V by 7 bases; bases with no gene match: 11. The CDR3 DNA follows: TGTGCCAGCACCCCTTTGAGCGGGGGGCGGAATGAGCAGTTCTTC. Translation: CASTPLSGGRNEQFF.

This clone was recorded once. This rearrangement joins TRBV6-6 to TRBJ1-6; 7 nucleotides agree with TRBD1. V dropped 4 bases and J dropped 6; count of bases not matched to a gene: 6. The CDR3 spans 15 residues. Germline V gene sequence: CDR1 MNHNY, CDR2 SVGAGI (reference sequence). The CDR3 DNA follows: TGTGCCAGCAGTTCCACGGGACAGTTTAATTCACCCCTCCACTTT. Translated, it gives CASSSTGQFNSPLHF.